This T cell receptor (beta chain) originates from a study of circulating CD8 cells and anti-PD-1 response in melanoma. Study information: Anti-PD-1 was first-line therapy for about 55% of the 13 patients. General study points: Generally, no replicate experiments were performed. PD-1 and DPOS subsets showed similar, higher clonality than DNEG. At M1, fewer than 8% of TRB clonotypes appeared in multiple subsets.

Using roughly 15 ng of total RNA, TCR libraries were made with the QIAseq Immune Repertoire TCR panel. TCRdb processed the reads anew with MiXCR; each CDR3 protein has one entry. Of 2,000 to 2,500 distinct CDR3 sequences listed, less than 9.5% are singletons. Live CD3+CD8+TCRalphabeta+ cells were sorted into four subsets by PD-1 and/or TIGIT. The V segment lost 2 bases and the J segment 2 bases; nucleotides outside the gene matches: 4. CDR1 and CDR2 from the germline V gene are SGDLS and YYNGEE. The CDR3 covers 15 residues. Note on this clonotype: Its antigen remains unknown.

The V and J genes are TRBV9 and TRBJ2-7; 10 nucleotides align to TRBD2. Sample: CD8+ T cells from PBMCs, taken at baseline or after one month of anti-PD-1 therapy (not recorded which). The origin of this receptor is a human donor with melanoma. The CDR3 DNA follows: TGTGCCAGCAGCGTCTCCGGGACTAGCGCCTACGAGCAGTACTTC. Its translation is CASSVSGTSAYEQYF.